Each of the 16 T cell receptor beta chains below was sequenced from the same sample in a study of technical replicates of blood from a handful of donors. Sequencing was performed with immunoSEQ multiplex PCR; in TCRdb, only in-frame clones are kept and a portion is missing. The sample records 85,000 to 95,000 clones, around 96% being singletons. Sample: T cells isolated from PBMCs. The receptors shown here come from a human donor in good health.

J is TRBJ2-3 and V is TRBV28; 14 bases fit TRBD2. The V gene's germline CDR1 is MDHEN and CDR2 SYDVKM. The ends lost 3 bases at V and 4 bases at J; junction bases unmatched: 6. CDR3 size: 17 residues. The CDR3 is CASSFLGLAGGSDTQYF. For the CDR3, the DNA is TGTGCCAGCAGTTTCCTAGGACTAGCGGGAGGCTCAGATACGCAGTATTTT.

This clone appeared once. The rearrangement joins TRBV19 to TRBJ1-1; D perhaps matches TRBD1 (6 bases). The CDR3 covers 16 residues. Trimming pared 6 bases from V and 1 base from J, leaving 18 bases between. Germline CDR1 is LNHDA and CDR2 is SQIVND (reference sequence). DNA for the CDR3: TGTGCCAGTAGGGTCCAACCAGGGGTCGGGAACACTGAAGCTTTCTTT. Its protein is CASRVQPGVGNTEAFF.

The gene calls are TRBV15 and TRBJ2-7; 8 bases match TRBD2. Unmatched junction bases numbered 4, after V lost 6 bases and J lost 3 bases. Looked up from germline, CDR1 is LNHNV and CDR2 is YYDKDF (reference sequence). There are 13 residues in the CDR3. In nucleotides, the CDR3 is TGTGCCACCAGGCGAGCGGGAGACTACGAGCAGTACTTC. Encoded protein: CATRRAGDYEQYF.

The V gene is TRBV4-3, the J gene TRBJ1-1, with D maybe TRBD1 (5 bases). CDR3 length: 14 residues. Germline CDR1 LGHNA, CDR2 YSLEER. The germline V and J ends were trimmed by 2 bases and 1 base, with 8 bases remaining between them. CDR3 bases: TGCGCCAGCAGCCAACCTGACAGGAACACTGAAGCTTTCTTT. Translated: CASSQPDRNTEAFF.

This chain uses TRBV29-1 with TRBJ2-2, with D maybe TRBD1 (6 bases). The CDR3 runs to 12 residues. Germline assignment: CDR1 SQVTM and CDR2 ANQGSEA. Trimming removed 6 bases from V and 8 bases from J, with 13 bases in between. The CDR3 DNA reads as TGCAGCGTGTACAGGGTGTCAGGGGAGCTGTTTTTT. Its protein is CSVYRVSGELFF.

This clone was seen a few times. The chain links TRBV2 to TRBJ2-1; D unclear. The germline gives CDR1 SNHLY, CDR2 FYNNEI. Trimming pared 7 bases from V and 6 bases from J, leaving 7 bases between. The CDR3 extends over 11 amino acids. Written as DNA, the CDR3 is TGTGCCAGCACCGGTCTCAATGAGCAGTTCTTC. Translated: CASTGLNEQFF.

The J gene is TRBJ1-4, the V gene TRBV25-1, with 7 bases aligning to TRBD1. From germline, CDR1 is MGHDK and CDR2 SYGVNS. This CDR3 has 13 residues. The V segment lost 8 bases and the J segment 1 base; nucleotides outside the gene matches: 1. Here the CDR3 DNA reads TGTGCCAGCGGGGACAGAACTAATGAAAAACTGTTTTTT. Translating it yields CASGDRTNEKLFF.

The CDR3: CASGLGGANYGYTF. The CDR3 DNA sequence: TGTGCTAGTGGTTTAGGAGGGGCCAACTATGGCTACACCTTC. The gene calls are TRBV12-5 and TRBJ1-2; D perhaps matches TRBD1 (5 bases). The V and J ends lost 3 bases and 2 bases respectively, with 10 bases between them. Germline V gene data show CDR1 as LGHNT and CDR2 as FRNRAP. This CDR3 has 14 residues.

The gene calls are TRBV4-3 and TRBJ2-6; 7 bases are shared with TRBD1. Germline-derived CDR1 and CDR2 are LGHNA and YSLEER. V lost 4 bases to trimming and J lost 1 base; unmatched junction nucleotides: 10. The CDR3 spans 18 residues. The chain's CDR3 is CASSPTGVLGSGANVLTF. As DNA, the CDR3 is TGCGCCAGCAGCCCAACAGGGGTGTTAGGTTCTGGGGCCAACGTCCTGACTTTC.

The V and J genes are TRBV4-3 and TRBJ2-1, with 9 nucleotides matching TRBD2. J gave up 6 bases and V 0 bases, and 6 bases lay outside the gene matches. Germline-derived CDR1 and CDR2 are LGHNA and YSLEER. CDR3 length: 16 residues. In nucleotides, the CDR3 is TGCGCCAGCAGCCAAGAGCATGCGGGAGGGCCCAATGAGCAGTTCTTC. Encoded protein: CASSQEHAGGPNEQFF.

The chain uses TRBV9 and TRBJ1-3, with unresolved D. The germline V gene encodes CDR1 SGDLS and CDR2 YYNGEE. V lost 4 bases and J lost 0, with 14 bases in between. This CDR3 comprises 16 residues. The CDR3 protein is CASSPHPRDSGNTIYF. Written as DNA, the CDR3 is TGTGCCAGCAGCCCCCACCCCCGGGACTCTGGAAACACCATATATTTT.

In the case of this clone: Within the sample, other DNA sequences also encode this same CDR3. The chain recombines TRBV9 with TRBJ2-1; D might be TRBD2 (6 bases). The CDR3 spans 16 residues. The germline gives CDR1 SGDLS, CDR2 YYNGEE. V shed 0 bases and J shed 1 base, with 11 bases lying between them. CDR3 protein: CASSVGSGTSYNEQFF. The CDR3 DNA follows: TGTGCCAGCAGCGTAGGGTCCGGGACTTCCTACAATGAGCAGTTCTTC.

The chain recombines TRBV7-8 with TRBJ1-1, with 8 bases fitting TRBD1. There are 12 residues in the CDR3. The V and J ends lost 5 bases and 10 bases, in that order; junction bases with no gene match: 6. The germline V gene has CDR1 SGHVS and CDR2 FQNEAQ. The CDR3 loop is CASSPRTGGAFF. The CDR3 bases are TGTGCCAGCAGCCCCCGAACAGGGGGAGCTTTCTTT.

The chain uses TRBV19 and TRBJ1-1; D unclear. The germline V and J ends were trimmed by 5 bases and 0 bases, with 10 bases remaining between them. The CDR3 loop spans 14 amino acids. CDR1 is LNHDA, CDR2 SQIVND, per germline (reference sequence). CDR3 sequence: CASSWSGMNTEAFF. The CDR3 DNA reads TGTGCCAGTAGTTGGTCTGGCATGAACACTGAAGCTTTCTTT.

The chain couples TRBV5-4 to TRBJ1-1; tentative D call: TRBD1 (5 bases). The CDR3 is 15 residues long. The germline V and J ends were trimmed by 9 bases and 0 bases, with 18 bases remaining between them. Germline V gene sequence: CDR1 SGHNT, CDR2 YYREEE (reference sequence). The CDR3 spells CANVDSREMNTEAFF. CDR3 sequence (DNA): TGTGCCAACGTAGACAGTCGGGAGATGAACACTGAAGCTTTCTTT.

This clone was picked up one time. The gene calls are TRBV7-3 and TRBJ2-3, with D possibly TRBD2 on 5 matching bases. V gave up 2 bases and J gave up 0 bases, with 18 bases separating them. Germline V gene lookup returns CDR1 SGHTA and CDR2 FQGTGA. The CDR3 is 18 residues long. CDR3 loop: CASSLGSRSAPSTDTQYF. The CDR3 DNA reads TGTGCCAGCAGCTTAGGGAGTCGGAGCGCCCCTAGCACAGATACGCAGTATTTT.